Shown below are 21 T cell receptor beta chains from a single sample sequenced in a study of blood T cell repertoires in COVID-19. Only in-frame clones appear in the TCRdb table, and some are missing; sequencing was by immunoSEQ multiplex PCR. Of about 250,000 clones in the sample, around nine tenths are singletons; the top ten hold roughly 8.6%. The sequenced sample was PBMCs or T cells enriched from blood (not recorded which). These receptors were collected from a middle-aged man who had recovered from COVID-19.

V usage is TRBV4-3 and J usage is TRBJ1-6, with 9 bases aligning to TRBD1. The germline V gene has CDR1 LGHNA and CDR2 YSLEER. The CDR3 extends over 15 amino acids. Trimming removed 1 base from V and 7 bases from J; junction bases left unmatched: 2. The CDR3 sequence: CASSQADRGNSPLHF. The CDR3 DNA is TGCGCCAGCAGCCAAGCCGACAGGGGGAATTCACCCCTCCACTTT.

The rearrangement links TRBV19 to TRBJ1-5, with D possibly matching TRBD1 (6 bases). CDR1 and CDR2 from the germline V gene are LNHDA and SQIVND (reference sequence). The CDR3 covers 14 residues. The ends were cut back, 8 bases at V and 4 bases at J, with 15 bases in the middle. CDR3 residues: CASGRTVLNQPQHF. DNA for the CDR3: TGTGCCAGTGGCCGGACAGTACTAAATCAGCCCCAGCATTTT. Using reference TRBV19 and TRBJ1-5 for the parts outside the CDR3, the full variable domain is DGGITQSPKYLFRKEGQNVTLSCEQNLNHDAMYWYRQDPGQGLRLIYYSQIVNDFQKGDIAEGYSVSREKKESFPLTVTSAQKNPTAFYLCASGRTVLNQPQHFGDGTRLSIL.

The chain is built from TRBV28 and TRBJ2-7; 8 bases are shared with TRBD2. This CDR3 is 15 amino acids long. J gave up 2 bases and V 6 bases, and 9 bases lay outside the gene matches. Per germline, CDR1 MDHEN and CDR2 SYDVKM. The CDR3 is CASSESGSPPYEQYF. Here the CDR3 DNA reads TGTGCCAGCAGCGAGAGCGGGAGTCCCCCCTACGAGCAGTACTTC.

The genes are TRBV27 and TRBJ1-3; TRBD1 is a possible D gene (6 bases). CDR3 length: 14 amino acids. Germline assignment: CDR1 MNHEY and CDR2 SMNVEV (reference sequence). Trimming cost V 5 bases and J 4 bases, with 12 bases left between them. The DNA of the CDR3 is TGTGCCAGCAGTCCCCAGGGACAAGGAAACACCATATATTTT. Translation gives CASSPQGQGNTIYF.

CDR3 region: CASSLSTSGLNEQFF. Here the CDR3 DNA reads TGTGCCAGCAGCTTAAGCACTAGCGGGCTCAATGAGCAGTTCTTC. This chain joins TRBV7-8 and TRBJ2-1, with 9 bases identical to TRBD2. CDR3 size: 15 residues. V shed 2 bases and J 6 bases; nucleotides not matched to a gene: 5. Germline assignment: CDR1 SGHVS and CDR2 FQNEAQ.

This clone was found once. The chain couples TRBV4-3 to TRBJ2-1; 10 bases match TRBD2. V shed 6 bases, J shed 6 bases, and the junction held 8 bases outside the gene matches. The germline V gene encodes CDR1 LGHNA and CDR2 YSLEER. The CDR3 is 15 amino acids. The CDR3 here is CASRPTSGEGNEQFF. CDR3 coding DNA: TGCGCCAGCAGGCCTACTAGCGGGGAGGGCAATGAGCAGTTCTTC.

Regarding this clone: The sample holds other DNA sequences that translate to the same CDR3. This chain links TRBV6-5 with TRBJ2-7; TRBD2 agrees at 8 bases. The length of the CDR3 is 15 residues. CDR1 is MNHEY and CDR2 is SVGAGI in the germline V gene. V shed 2 bases, J shed 1 base, and the junction held 4 bases outside the gene matches. CDR3 DNA: TGTGCCAGCAGTTACGGGACGGGGGGGTCCTACGAGCAGTACTTC. It codes for CASSYGTGGSYEQYF.

The V and J genes are TRBV7-2 and TRBJ1-6; D might be TRBD1 (6 bases). This CDR3 contains 14 residues. Germline values: CDR1 SGHTA, CDR2 FQGNSA. The V end lost 6 bases, the J end lost 4 bases, and 10 bases lay between the germline ends. CDR3 coding DNA: TGTGCCAGCAGGTCGGGACAATATAATTCACCCCTCCACTTT. Its protein product is CASRSGQYNSPLHF.

This chain links TRBV6-1 with TRBJ1-2; TRBD1 might be the D (5 bases). Looked up from germline, CDR1 is MNHNS and CDR2 is SASEGT. Trimming removed 1 base from V and 3 bases from J, with 15 bases in between. The CDR3 sequence is 16 residues long. CDR3 residues: CASSEVGQAPHYGYTF. CDR3 nucleotide sequence: TGTGCCAGCAGTGAAGTGGGGCAGGCCCCTCACTATGGCTACACCTTC.

This clone has only one observation. V and J are TRBV14 and TRBJ2-7; a possible D gene is TRBD1 (6 bases). The CDR3 runs to 13 residues. CDR1 and CDR2 from the germline V gene are SGHDN and FVKESK. The V end lost 6 bases, the J end lost 2 bases, and 11 bases lay between the germline ends. This CDR3 is CASSPQGPYEQYF. CDR3 in DNA: TGTGCCAGCAGTCCACAGGGCCCCTACGAGCAGTACTTC.

This chain connects TRBV6-4 to TRBJ2-1; no clear D. Trimming left V 4 bases short and J 9 bases short, with 13 bases between. The CDR3 is 13 residues long. CDR1 is MRHNA and CDR2 is SNTAGT in the germline V gene. CDR3 sequence reads: CASSVLPESEQFF. The CDR3 nucleotides read TGTGCCAGCAGTGTTTTACCCGAGAGTGAGCAGTTCTTC.

The sample holds one count of this clone. The chain recombines TRBV27 with TRBJ2-7; D not resolved. The germline V gene encodes CDR1 MNHEY and CDR2 SMNVEV (reference sequence). Trimming removed 3 bases from V and 7 bases from J, with 13 bases in between. The CDR3 spans 13 residues. In nucleotides, the CDR3 is TGTGCCAGCAGTTTCTTACCCCCTAGGGAGCAGTACTTC. As protein: CASSFLPPREQYF.

The genes are TRBV7-6 and TRBJ2-7; 9 nucleotides align to TRBD2. V lost 2 bases to trimming and J lost 5 bases; unmatched junction nucleotides: 7. The CDR3 has 15 amino acids. CDR1 and CDR2 (germline): SGHVS, FNYEAQ. CDR3 sequence: CASSLSGGPTNEQYF. The CDR3 bases are TGTGCCAGCAGCTTAAGCGGGGGGCCGACTAACGAGCAGTACTTC.

Only a few counts were recorded for this clone. V is TRBV27 and J is TRBJ1-5; 10 nucleotides match TRBD1. The germline V gene encodes CDR1 MNHEY and CDR2 SMNVEV (reference sequence). This CDR3 has 11 residues. CDR3 residues: CRRDRGQPQHF. The CDR3 nucleotides read TGTCGCCGGGACAGGGGACAGCCCCAGCATTTT.

This clone was detected only a few times. The chain uses TRBV9 and TRBJ2-2; 8 bases line up with TRBD1. The CDR3 length is 14 residues. Unmatched junction bases numbered 4, after V lost 5 bases and J lost 4 bases. CDR1 is SGDLS, CDR2 YYNGEE, per germline. DNA for the CDR3: TGTGCCAGCAGTACCGGGACAGGCACCGGGGAGCTGTTTTTT. It is translated as CASSTGTGTGELFF.

This chain links TRBV5-4 with TRBJ2-5; 10 nucleotides match TRBD2. Germline V CDR1 and CDR2: SGHNT, YYREEE (reference sequence). The V gene end was trimmed by 6 bases and the J gene end by 5 bases; junction bases not matched to a gene: 4. CDR3 length: 13 amino acids. The chain's CDR3 is CASTSGSGETQYF. CDR3 nucleotide sequence: TGTGCCAGCACTAGCGGGAGCGGGGAGACCCAGTACTTC.

The chain recombines TRBV19 with TRBJ2-3; 7 bases fit TRBD2. The CDR3 totals 15 residues. CDR1 is LNHDA and CDR2 is SQIVND in the germline V gene (reference sequence). With V trimmed by 4 bases and J by 0 bases, 4 bases remained unmatched. CDR3 region: CASSSREVSTDTQYF. The CDR3 region has the DNA TGTGCCAGTAGTAGCCGGGAGGTTAGCACAGATACGCAGTATTTT.

The CDR3 bases are TGTGCCAGCAGCTCAAGTCGGACAGGGAATCTTGACGGGGAGCTGTTTTTT. It encodes CASSSSRTGNLDGELFF. The chain carries TRBV7-6 and TRBJ2-2; the match to TRBD1 covers 8 bases. The CDR3 covers 17 residues. The J segment lost 7 bases and the V segment lost 4 bases, leaving 14 bases of the junction unmatched. Germline V gives CDR1 SGHVS, CDR2 FNYEAQ. Full variable domain (missing parts from reference TRBV7-6 and TRBJ2-2): GAGVSQSPRYKVTKRGQDVALRCDPISGHVSLYWYRQALGQGPEFLTYFNYEAQQDKSGLPNDRFSAERPEGSISTLTIQRTEQRDSAMYRCASSSSRTGNLDGELFFGEGSRLTVL.

V gene TRBV5-1 combines with J gene TRBJ1-4; 12 positions agree with TRBD1. V was clipped by 0 bases and J by 5 bases; unmatched bases: 8. The CDR3 totals 18 residues. Germline values: CDR1 SGHRS, CDR2 YFSETQ. CDR3 DNA sequence: TGCGCCAGCAGCTTGGCCCCGGGACAGGGGGCGAGGAATGAAAAACTGTTTTTT. Translating it yields CASSLAPGQGARNEKLFF.

The rearrangement links TRBV11-2 to TRBJ2-7, with D perhaps TRBD2 (7 bases). The germline V gene has CDR1 SGHAT and CDR2 FQNNGV. Trimming took off 6 bases at V and 2 bases at J, with 20 bases between the two ends. This CDR3 contains 16 residues. CDR3 protein: CASRPPGGRGAYEQYF. CDR3 DNA: TGTGCCAGCAGACCCCCCGGGGGGAGGGGGGCCTACGAGCAGTACTTC.

The chain carries TRBV10-1 and TRBJ2-3, with 7 bases lining up with TRBD2. The CDR3 loop spans 17 amino acids. V was clipped by 3 bases and J by 2 bases; unmatched bases: 11. The germline V gene encodes CDR1 WNHNN and CDR2 SYGVQD (reference sequence). CDR3 in amino acids: CASSDNSASGYTDTQYF. CDR3 DNA sequence: TGCGCCAGCAGTGATAATTCCGCTAGCGGATACACAGATACGCAGTATTTT.